This T cell receptor (beta chain) was obtained from a study of response to subunit inactivated influenza vaccine (dated by TCRdb to 2017 to 2018). Study-wide context: To follow how T cells responded to a trivalent subunit inactivated influenza vaccine, the researchers relied on deep quantitative profiling of the T cell receptor repertoire. Findings and caveats that apply to the study as a whole: The authors proposed that each seasonal influenza vaccination may bring in only a limited number of new T cells.

There are 13 amino acids in the CDR3, from cysteine to phenylalanine inclusive. Here the CDR3 DNA is all that survives: 39 bases in frame from base 1. Via the germline V gene, CDR1 is MNHEY and CDR2 SVGEGT. The trim is 6 bases for V and 2 bases for J, with a gap of 11 bases between the germline ends. The table lists this clonotype with a few counts. Its antigen specificity is not known. No clone much larger than this one lies a single base away; base qualities are absent. The library relied on RT-PCR. The reads were generated on an Illumina HiSeq 2500. TCRdb itself trimmed the public reads at Q25 with fastp, ran MiXCR and retained productive beta chains. Entries that share a CDR3 protein sequence are merged under the most common genes and DNA. This sample comprises about 540,000 distinct CDR3 sequences, around a quarter of them detected only once. The top ten hold approximately 3% of the sample. The data were also submitted as part of a second study, on T cells expressing NK-cell markers. The second study also describes: TCR beta cDNA libraries were made by 5'RACE template switching that added a universal primer site and unique molecular identifiers. TCR beta-chain repertoires were profiled in sorted CD3+CD56+NKG2C+, CD3+CD56+NKG2C- and CD3+CD56-NKG2C+ T-cell subsets from several donors. Of the eight sequenced donors, seven were found to be HCMV-seropositive and one was found to be HCMV-seronegative. In several experiments an anti-gammadeltaTCR antibody was added to restrict sorting to alphabetaTCR-expressing T cells. For five or six donors, the dominant CD3+CD56+NKG2C+ clonotypes were among the top 10 CD8+ clonotypes and accounted for roughly 1.0-8% of CD8+ T cells. Those dominant clonotypes were again the most abundant among CD3+CD56-NKG2C+ cells in a handful of donors, at roughly 25-65%. Whether the expanded NKG2C-expressing T cell clones were specific for HCMV antigens remained unclear. All eight donors whose samples were sequenced were randomly selected healthy volunteers, three of them men and five women. HCMV-specific IgG was detected in serum with a commercial ELISA kit to determine HCMV serostatus. Ficoll density gradient centrifugation was used to isolate peripheral blood mononuclear cells from blood. Using Miltenyi isolation kits, CD4+ and CD8+ T cells were isolated from PBMC through magnetic immunoseparation. Synthesis of cDNA was primed from the TCR beta constant segment and was followed by two consecutive PCR amplification steps. Sequencing of the libraries produced 2 x 150 bp reads on Illumina HiSeq 2000/2500, MiSeq or NextSeq. MIGEC was used to demultiplex reads and group reads by UMI, and MiTCR was used to assemble and quantify clonotypes. To exclude erroneous sequences, any TCR cDNA sequence not supported by at least two reads was discarded. Downstream repertoire analysis used the tcR package, and clonotypes were matched across fractions by CDR3 nucleotide sequence plus V segment. VDJmatch was used to annotate antigen specificity against VDJdb, with one amino acid substitution in CDR3 permitted.

This sample comprised CD4+ T cells sorted from PBMCs, obtained 11 to 12 days after vaccination. In this chain, TRBV6-2 or TRBV6-3 is recombined with TRBJ2-7; no confident D gene assignment can be made. This TCR was recovered from a man aged 50-59 years who received an inactivated influenza vaccine. Donor details come from another sample of the same person, matched by shared clones. The CDR3 in this case is CASRHPSTYEQYF. At the DNA level, the sequence is TGTGCCAGCAGACATCCAAGTACCTACGAGCAGTACTTC.